The 21 T cell receptor beta chains presented below share a single source sample, sequenced in a study of T-cell reconstitution after alpha-beta-depleted transplantation in children. Preparing the TCRbeta library involved the use of unique molecular identifiers. One entry per CDR3 protein results from TCRdb running MiXCR on the PCR reads. Altogether fewer than 25,000 distinct CDR3 sequences are present, about a tenth being singletons, with the ten largest covering approximately 23%. This sample comprised PBMCs from the stem cell graft donor, obtained from the stem cell graft. The receptor source for this set is a human donor who donated a stem cell graft to a child with chronic granulomatous disease.

This clonotype occurred many times. CDR3 sequence reads: CASSGGRLFSEQYF. The CDR3 DNA reads TGTGCCAGCAGTGGTGGGAGATTGTTCTCCGAGCAGTACTTC. The rearrangement links TRBV25-1 to TRBJ2-7, with D possibly being TRBD2 (5 bases). Trimming removed 4 bases at V and 6 bases at J, with 16 bases between. This CDR3 is 14 amino acids long. CDR1 is MGHDK and CDR2 is SYGVNS in the germline V gene.

The table lists this clonotype with many counts. The chain has TRBV5-6 and TRBJ2-7, with a possible D match to TRBD2 (6 bases). The CDR3 is made up of 15 amino acids. Germline V CDR1 and CDR2: SGHDT, YYEEEE. Trimming took off 2 bases at V and 3 bases at J, with 15 bases between the two ends. The CDR3 here is CASSFRTTNLYEQYF. CDR3 bases: TGTGCCAGCAGCTTCCGGACTACAAATCTCTACGAGCAGTACTTC.

The rearrangement joins TRBV7-2 to TRBJ2-5; D is unclear. With 3 bases removed from V and 1 base from J, the gap between germline ends came to 6 bases. Germline V gene sequence: CDR1 SGHTA, CDR2 FQGNSA. CDR3 length: 13 amino acids. The CDR3 DNA sequence: TGTGCCAGCAGCTTCGGTTCCCAAGAGACCCAGTACTTC. Its protein is CASSFGSQETQYF.

The sample holds many counts of this clonotype. The genes are TRBV9 and TRBJ2-2, with D perhaps matching TRBD1 or TRBD2 (6 bases each). The CDR3 is 14 amino acids. V was shortened by 2 bases and J by 4 bases, with 9 bases between the two germline ends. CDR1 is SGDLS, CDR2 YYNGEE, per germline. CDR3 sequence: CASSVRGLTGELFF. CDR3 in DNA: TGTGCCAGCAGCGTCCGGGGGCTCACCGGGGAGCTGTTTTTT.

This clonotype was observed at least ten times. The V and J genes are TRBV5-1 and TRBJ2-7; tentative D call: TRBD2 (6 bases). V shed 4 bases and J shed 0 bases, with 11 bases lying between them. This CDR3 spans 14 amino acids. Germline V gives CDR1 SGHRS, CDR2 YFSETQ. DNA of the CDR3: TGCGCCAGCAGCAGCCAGGGACTCTCCTACGAGCAGTACTTC. Encoded protein: CASSSQGLSYEQYF.

In this sample, this clonotype turned up many times. This chain links TRBV6-2 or TRBV6-3 with TRBJ2-1; 9 bases line up with TRBD2. Losses at the gene ends were 6 bases for V and 4 bases for J; bases not matched to a gene: 22. The germline CDR1 and CDR2 sequences are MNHEY and SVGEGT. CDR3 size: 20 residues. The CDR3 region is CASSAYVTKPGLAPYNEQFF. CDR3 DNA sequence: TGTGCCAGCAGCGCCTATGTGACGAAACCGGGACTAGCTCCATACAATGAGCAGTTCTTC.

The chain is built from TRBV11-2 and TRBJ2-7, with 7 positions matching TRBD2. The CDR3 spans 16 residues. The germline V gene has CDR1 SGHAT and CDR2 FQNNGV. Trimming cost V 5 bases and J 1 base; bases outside gene matches: 11. CDR3 nucleotide sequence: TGTGCCAGCAGCCCCGTGGGAGGGTTGGCGTCCTACGAGCAGTACTTC. This codes for CASSPVGGLASYEQYF.

This clonotype showed up many times. The chain employs TRBV12-3 or TRBV12-4 and TRBJ1-1; D possibly corresponds to TRBD1 (5 bases). The V and J ends lost 7 bases and 10 bases respectively, with 19 bases between them. The CDR3 totals 13 residues. CDR3 coding DNA: TGTGCCAGCACCAACAGGTCTCCCTCCGGAGCTTTCTTT. This codes for CASTNRSPSGAFF.

This clonotype was observed a handful of times. The chain links TRBV29-1 to TRBJ1-1; 10 positions match TRBD1. The CDR3 runs 12 residues. The junction had 0 bases not matched to a gene; V was cut back by 4 bases and J by 4 bases. Germline assignment: CDR1 SQVTM and CDR2 ANQGSEA. CDR3 protein: CSVGTGGTEAFF. In DNA form, the CDR3 reads TGCAGCGTTGGGACAGGGGGCACTGAAGCTTTCTTT.

This clonotype came up many times. The gene calls are TRBV7-9 and TRBJ2-7, with no clear D. V lost 5 bases, J lost 6 bases, and 14 bases lay in between. CDR1 and CDR2 (germline): SEHNR, FQNEAQ (reference sequence). The CDR3 length is 13 residues. The CDR3 loop reads CASSPPLVAEQYF. In DNA, the CDR3 is TGTGCCAGCAGCCCCCCCTTGGTCGCCGAGCAGTACTTC.

The chain employs TRBV3-1 and TRBJ1-2; maybe TRBD1 (6 bases). V lost 10 bases and J 10 bases, leaving 22 bases between the germline ends. The CDR3 runs to 13 residues. Germline CDR1 LGHDT, CDR2 YNNKEL (reference sequence). CDR3 amino acids: CATSQVPGHLYTF. The CDR3 DNA sequence: TGTGCCACCTCCCAAGTCCCGGGACATCTCTACACCTTC.

This clonotype was found many times. The chain has TRBV12-3 or TRBV12-4 and TRBJ2-5; the match to TRBD2 covers 14 bases. The CDR3 is 16 residues long. V lost 5 bases, J lost 7 bases, and 9 bases stayed unmatched. The CDR3 reads CASSPPGLAGAGTQYF. The CDR3 DNA sequence: TGTGCCAGCAGTCCCCCGGGACTAGCGGGAGCTGGGACCCAGTACTTC.

In its sample, this clonotype is medium-sized (0.01 to 0.1%). This sequence joins TRBV15 and TRBJ1-1; no clear D gene. V lost 0 bases to trimming and J lost 3 bases, with 5 bases between them. CDR3 length: 13 residues. Germline loops: CDR1 LNHNV, CDR2 YYDKDF (reference sequence). CDR3 loop: CATSRDVHTEAFF. DNA for the CDR3: TGTGCCACCAGCAGAGATGTCCACACTGAAGCTTTCTTT.

This clonotype appeared a few times. V usage is TRBV6-2 or TRBV6-3 and J usage is TRBJ2-7; D may be TRBD1 or TRBD2 (7 bases each). The germline V gene has CDR1 MNHEY and CDR2 SVGEGT. V shed 6 bases and J shed 3 bases, with 21 bases lying between them. This CDR3 region has 16 residues. CDR3 in DNA: TGTGCCAGCAGCGAAGAGACAGGGAGGGACCGCTACGAGCAGTACTTC. It codes for CASSEETGRDRYEQYF.

This clonotype was counted many times. The chain links TRBV6-5 to TRBJ2-2; D is uncertain. This CDR3 has 15 amino acids. Deletions cut 2 bases from V and 2 bases from J, with 9 bases between. Germline V CDR1 and CDR2: MNHEY, SVGAGI. In DNA form, the CDR3 reads TGTGCCAGCAGTTACGAAGATCCTAACACCGGGGAGCTGTTTTTT. It translates to CASSYEDPNTGELFF.

The chain combines TRBV28 with TRBJ1-1; D might be TRBD1 (5 bases). Trimming pared 8 bases from V and 6 bases from J, leaving 28 bases between. Germline CDR1 is MDHEN and CDR2 is SYDVKM. The CDR3 extends over 17 amino acids. The CDR3 sequence: CASGTVTMAKEWAEAFF. The CDR3 DNA follows: TGTGCCAGCGGGACCGTTACCATGGCTAAAGAATGGGCTGAAGCTTTCTTT.

This clonotype came up a few times. The chain links TRBV10-3 to TRBJ2-1; D is unclear. This CDR3 contains 15 residues. Germline-derived CDR1 and CDR2 are ENHRY and SYGVKD. V lost 2 bases and J 3 bases, leaving 11 bases between the germline ends. CDR3 sequence reads: CAISENLGVYNEQFF. The CDR3 DNA sequence: TGTGCCATCAGTGAGAACTTAGGAGTCTACAATGAGCAGTTCTTC.

In the case of this clonotype: The CDR3 does not end in the conserved phenylalanine or tryptophan, so this is likely a read error. Because the CDR3's place on the DNA is in doubt, the DNA is left out and the CDR3 is given as listed by TCRdb. The chain is built from TRBV12-3 or TRBV12-4 and TRBJ1-2; the table names TRBD1, a call not compared with the DNA. Including both end residues, the CDR3 is 11 amino acids long. CDR3 region: CASSLGAEVSL.

This clonotype is classed as medium-sized. The gene calls are TRBV10-3 and TRBJ2-2, with D possibly TRBD2 on 5 matching bases. CDR1 ENHRY and CDR2 SYGVKD come from the germline V gene. CDR3 length: 15 amino acids. The V gene lost 0 bases and the J gene lost 6 bases, with 11 bases spanning the gap. CDR3 in DNA: TGTGCCATCAGTGAGTCGAAGTCTAGCCCCGGGGAGCTGTTTTTT. Amino acid sequence: CAISESKSSPGELFF.

This clonotype was picked up many times. This CDR3 reads CASSSVTGGATEAFF. DNA of the CDR3: TGCGCCAGCAGCAGTGTGACAGGGGGTGCCACTGAAGCTTTCTTT. The chain recombines TRBV5-1 with TRBJ1-1; TRBD1 agrees at 9 bases. Looked up from germline, CDR1 is SGHRS and CDR2 is YFSETQ. There are 15 residues in the CDR3. Unmatched junction bases numbered 8, after V lost 4 bases and J lost 4 bases.

This clonotype was observed at least ten times. The rearrangement uses TRBV6-5 and TRBJ1-6; 7 nucleotides align to TRBD1. CDR1 and CDR2 (germline): MNHEY, SVGAGI. CDR3 length: 16 residues. The V and J ends lost 5 bases and 5 bases, in that order; junction bases with no gene match: 9. CDR3 coding DNA: TGTGCCAGCAGTCCCCGGACAGGCACGAATAATTCACCCCTCCACTTT. Protein sequence: CASSPRTGTNNSPLHF.